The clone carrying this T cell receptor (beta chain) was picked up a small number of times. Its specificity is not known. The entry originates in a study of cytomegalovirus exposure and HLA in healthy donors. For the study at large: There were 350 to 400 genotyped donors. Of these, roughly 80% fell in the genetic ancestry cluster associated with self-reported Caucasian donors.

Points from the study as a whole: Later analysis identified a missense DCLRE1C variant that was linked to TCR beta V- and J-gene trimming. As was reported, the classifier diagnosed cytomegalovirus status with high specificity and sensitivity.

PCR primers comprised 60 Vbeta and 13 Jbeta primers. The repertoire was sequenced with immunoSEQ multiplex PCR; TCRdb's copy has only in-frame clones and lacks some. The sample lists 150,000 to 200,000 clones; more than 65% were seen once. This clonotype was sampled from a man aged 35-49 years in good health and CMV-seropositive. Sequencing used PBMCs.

CDR3 residues: CASSQDRFGTSAPDTQYF. In nucleotides, the CDR3 is TGTGCCAGCAGCCAAGATCGGTTCGGGACTAGCGCCCCAGATACGCAGTATTTT. This chain connects TRBV4-2 to TRBJ2-3; 10 bases match TRBD2. V lost 0 bases, J lost 4 bases, and 10 bases stayed unmatched. CDR3 length: 18 amino acids. CDR1 LGHNA and CDR2 YNFKEQ come from the germline V gene.